This passage covers 27 T cell receptor beta chains from one sample sequenced in a study of T-cell reconstitution after alpha-beta-depleted transplantation in children. Preparing the TCRbeta library involved the use of unique molecular identifiers. A single record per CDR3 protein comes from TCRdb applying MiXCR to the PCR reads. The repertoire has roughly 100,000 distinct CDR3 sequences, roughly 8.3% of them found once; the top ten carry more than 6.5%. Sequencing used PBMCs from the stem cell graft donor, obtained from the stem cell graft. These receptors all stem from a human donor who donated a stem cell graft to a child with congenital amegakaryocytic thrombocytopenia.

This chain uses TRBV11-2 with TRBJ2-7; 10 bases align to TRBD1. J was trimmed by 3 bases and V by 5 bases; bases with no gene match: 4. The CDR3 extends over 14 amino acids. The V gene's germline CDR1 is SGHAT and CDR2 FQNNGV. In DNA, the CDR3 is TGTGCCAGCAGCCCGGGACAGGGGTTCTACGAGCAGTACTTC. Protein: CASSPGQGFYEQYF. The variable domain in full, completed from reference TRBV11-2 and TRBJ2-7, reads EAGVAQSPRYKIIEKRQSVAFWCNPISGHATLYWYQQILGQGPKLLIQFQNNGVVDDSQLPKDRFSAERLKGVDSTLKIQPAKLEDSAVYLCASSPGQGFYEQYFGPGTRLTVT.

This chain links TRBV7-1 with TRBJ2-5; 7 bases match TRBD2. TRBV7-1 is given ORF status, its function remaining uncertain. The V and J ends lost 3 bases and 0 bases, in that order; junction bases with no gene match: 19. The CDR3 sequence is 20 residues long. The CDR3 region is CASSSTPLYLAGPNQETQYF. The CDR3 DNA follows: TGTGCCAGCAGCTCCACGCCGCTCTATTTAGCGGGCCCCAACCAAGAGACCCAGTACTTC.

This clonotype has ten or more counts. CDR3 DNA sequence: TGCAGTGCTAGAGATATTCTCTGGGGCAACTCCTACGAGCAGTACTTC. Amino acids: CSARDILWGNSYEQYF. V is TRBV20-1 and J is TRBJ2-7, with a tentative D call TRBD1 (5 bases). V was shortened by 0 bases and J by 0 bases, with 15 bases between the two germline ends. Germline V gene sequence: CDR1 DFQATT, CDR2 SNEGSKA (reference sequence). The CDR3 extends over 16 amino acids.

This clonotype was picked up many times. The chain has TRBV28 and TRBJ2-1, with 7 bases fitting TRBD2. With V trimmed by 7 bases and J by 4 bases, 13 bases remained unmatched. The germline V gene has CDR1 MDHEN and CDR2 SYDVKM. The CDR3 spans 16 residues. CDR3 nucleotides: TGTGCCAGCATTCCCCGTGTGAGGGAGGGTTACAATGAGCAGTTCTTC. Its translation: CASIPRVREGYNEQFF.

This clonotype was observed at least ten times. The V call is TRBV20-1, the J call TRBJ1-1, with D possibly matching TRBD1 (6 bases). The CDR3 length is 15 residues. Germline CDR1 reads DFQATT; CDR2 reads SNEGSKA (reference sequence). V was pared by 4 bases and J by 5 bases, with 20 bases between. The CDR3, as DNA: TGCAGTGCTATACCCCGCCAACAGGGAGGAACTGAAGCTTTCTTT. Translated: CSAIPRQQGGTEAFF.

This clonotype was recorded a few times. This chain links TRBV14 with TRBJ2-1, with D unresolved. This CDR3 spans 16 amino acids. Trimming took off 4 bases at V and 2 bases at J, with 15 bases between the two ends. Germline V gene data show CDR1 as SGHDN and CDR2 as FVKESK. CDR3 protein: CASSRQLVSPYNEQFF. The CDR3 nucleotides are TGTGCCAGCAGCCGCCAGCTAGTCTCCCCCTACAATGAGCAGTTCTTC.

Ten or more counts support this clonotype. V gene TRBV20-1 combines with J gene TRBJ1-1; tentatively, D is TRBD1 (6 bases). Per the germline V gene, CDR1 is DFQATT and CDR2 is SNEGSKA (reference sequence). The CDR3 loop spans 13 amino acids. V lost 4 bases, J lost 4 bases, and 13 bases lay in between. DNA of the CDR3: TGCAGTGCTAACAGGGCGGGAGGCACTGAAGCTTTCTTT. Encoded protein: CSANRAGGTEAFF.

The chain is built from TRBV10-3 and TRBJ2-1; 8 bases align to TRBD2. The CDR3 spans 14 residues. Germline V gene data show CDR1 as ENHRY and CDR2 as SYGVKD. V was pared by 6 bases and J by 8 bases, with 9 bases of the junction left unmatched. This CDR3 is CAIRGSGSVHEQFF. The CDR3 region has the DNA TGTGCCATCAGAGGCAGCGGGAGTGTGCATGAGCAGTTCTTC.

V gene TRBV5-1 combines with J gene TRBJ2-3; D is possibly TRBD1 (5 bases). V shed 5 bases and J shed 5 bases, with 21 bases lying between them. This CDR3 has 16 residues. The germline CDR1 and CDR2 sequences are SGHRS and YFSETQ. Written as DNA, the CDR3 is TGCGCCAGCAGGTCCAGGGTAAACGTGGAAGAAGATACGCAGTATTTT. Amino acids: CASRSRVNVEEDTQYF. Combining the CDR3 with reference TRBV5-1 and TRBJ2-3 gives the whole variable domain KAGVTQTPRYLIKTRGQQVTLSCSPISGHRSVSWYQQTPGQGLQFLFEYFSETQRNKGNFPGRFSGRQFSNSRSEMNVSTLELGDSALYLCASRSRVNVEEDTQYFGPGTRLTVL.

This clonotype showed up just a few times. The chain recombines TRBV18 with TRBJ2-7, with 8 bases that match TRBD2. The germline V gene has CDR1 KGHSH and CDR2 LQKENI. The CDR3 is 15 residues long. Trimming removed 2 bases from V and 0 bases from J; junction bases left unmatched: 3. CDR3 DNA: TGTGCCAGCTCACCAGGACTAGCAGGCTCCTACGAGCAGTACTTC. Its protein is CASSPGLAGSYEQYF.

This clonotype was recorded at least ten times. This chain joins TRBV12-3 or TRBV12-4 and TRBJ1-5; D unresolved. Trimming shortened V by 1 base and J by 0 bases, and 7 bases separated the two germline ends. The CDR3 has 15 amino acids. CDR3 nucleotides: TGTGCCAGCAGTTTAGGAAGTAGTAGCAATCAGCCCCAGCATTTT. Protein product: CASSLGSSSNQPQHF.

This clonotype was observed many times. The V gene is TRBV3-1, the J gene TRBJ2-1; D call uncertain. The CDR3 length is 15 residues. Germline lookup yields CDR1 LGHDT and CDR2 YNNKEL (reference sequence). Trimming took 0 bases from V and 9 from J, leaving 15 bases between them. The CDR3 region is CASSQDVIESGEQFF. CDR3 nucleotide sequence: TGTGCCAGCAGCCAAGACGTTATAGAATCGGGTGAGCAGTTCTTC.

V usage is TRBV7-9 and J usage is TRBJ2-1; either TRBD1 or TRBD2 may fit D (5 bases each). Germline V gene lookup returns CDR1 SEHNR and CDR2 FQNEAQ (reference sequence). The CDR3 has 12 residues. V was clipped by 1 base and J by 12 bases, with 10 bases between them. This CDR3 reads CASSLGGPMQFF. CDR3 sequence (DNA): TGTGCCAGCAGCTTAGGGGGACCGATGCAGTTCTTC.

This clonotype was detected many times. The chain has TRBV10-3 and TRBJ2-2, with 7 positions matching TRBD1. Per germline, CDR1 ENHRY and CDR2 SYGVKD. J was trimmed by 4 bases and V by 2 bases; bases with no gene match: 10. The CDR3 runs 17 residues. CDR3 sequence reads: CAISEPEEGASTGELFF. The CDR3 DNA reads as TGTGCCATCAGTGAGCCCGAAGAGGGGGCGAGCACCGGGGAGCTGTTTTTT.

This clonotype was seen repeatedly, ten times or more. The chain uses TRBV4-1 and TRBJ2-7; D ambiguous. This CDR3 region has 15 residues. V was pared by 1 base and J by 0 bases, with 10 bases between. Per germline, CDR1 MGHRA and CDR2 YSYEKL. DNA for the CDR3: TGCGCCAGCAGCCAAGGCCCGGCGAGCTCCTACGAGCAGTACTTC. Its protein is CASSQGPASSYEQYF.

This clonotype is deemed medium-sized. V usage is TRBV5-1 and J usage is TRBJ2-3; D may be TRBD1 (6 bases). CDR3 length equals 14 residues. Trimming left V 4 bases short and J 4 bases short, with 13 bases between. Per the germline V gene, CDR1 is SGHRS and CDR2 is YFSETQ. CDR3 coding DNA: TGCGCCAGCAGCGCATCAGGGGCGCCAGATACGCAGTATTTT. It yields the protein CASSASGAPDTQYF.

In its sample, this clonotype was seen many times. The rearrangement links TRBV12-3 or TRBV12-4 to TRBJ1-1, with D maybe TRBD1 (6 bases). Trimming cost V 9 bases and J 1 base, with 15 bases left between them. The CDR3 runs to 14 residues. The CDR3 region has the DNA TGTGCCAGTCAACCGACGGGGGCGAACACTGAAGCTTTCTTT. Protein: CASQPTGANTEAFF.

In its sample, this clonotype was seen many times. The CDR3 DNA sequence: TGCGCCAGCAGCCAAAACAGGGTCAATGAGCAGTTCTTC. It translates to CASSQNRVNEQFF. The V gene is TRBV4-3, the J gene TRBJ2-1, with D tentatively TRBD1 (6 bases). The CDR3 runs to 13 residues. Germline V CDR1 and CDR2: LGHNA, YSLEER. Trimming shortened V by 2 bases and J by 6 bases, and 8 bases separated the two germline ends.

This clonotype came up many times. The chain combines TRBV20-1 with TRBJ1-1; tentative D call: TRBD1 (5 bases). From germline, CDR1 is DFQATT and CDR2 SNEGSKA (reference sequence). The CDR3 loop spans 11 amino acids. Trimming cost V 6 bases and J 7 bases, with 12 bases left between them. The DNA for the CDR3 is TGCAGTGCCAGCTGGGACGGTGAAGCTTTCTTT. Its translation is CSASWDGEAFF.

This clonotype has at least ten counts. V gene TRBV12-3 or TRBV12-4 combines with J gene TRBJ1-2, with a tentative D call TRBD1 (5 bases). V lost 8 bases to trimming and J lost 7 bases, with 11 bases between them. There are 11 residues in the CDR3. CDR3 loop: CASGRGGGYTF. The CDR3 DNA reads TGTGCCAGCGGGCGCGGGGGTGGCTACACCTTC.

About this clonotype itself: A much more abundant neighbour one base away suggests this may be a read error. The gene calls are TRBV7-2 and TRBJ2-3; 11 bases fit TRBD2. Germline-derived CDR1 and CDR2 are SGHTA and FQGNSA. The CDR3 consists of 15 residues. V shed 1 base, J shed 8 bases, and the junction held 5 bases outside the gene matches. As DNA, the CDR3 is TGTGCCAGCAGCTTAGGGACTAGCGGGCTAGTTACGCAGTATTTT. Translation gives CASSLGTSGLVTQYF.

This clonotype was recorded at least ten times. The chain links TRBV10-3 to TRBJ2-7, with D possibly being TRBD1 (5 bases). CDR1 is ENHRY and CDR2 is SYGVKD in the germline V gene. Trimming took 6 bases from V and 0 from J, leaving 9 bases between them. The CDR3 runs 13 residues. In DNA form, the CDR3 reads TGTGCCATCAGCGCGGACAACTCCTACGAGCAGTACTTC. This codes for CAISADNSYEQYF.

In its sample, this clonotype was seen many times. V gene TRBV4-3 combines with J gene TRBJ2-2, with D tentatively TRBD2 (6 bases). The V gene's germline CDR1 is LGHNA and CDR2 YSLEER. The CDR3 is 13 amino acids. With 4 bases removed from V and 6 bases from J, the gap between germline ends came to 9 bases. CDR3 in DNA: TGCGCCAGCAGCCGTGGCGGGGCCGGGGAGCTGTTTTTT. It codes for CASSRGGAGELFF.

This clonotype has at least ten counts. V gene TRBV20-1 combines with J gene TRBJ1-2; TRBD1 is a possible D gene (6 bases). The CDR3 extends over 14 amino acids. Germline CDR1 and CDR2: DFQATT and SNEGSKA (reference sequence). The CDR3 protein is CSPLGAVRAYGYTF. The CDR3 DNA is TGCAGCCCTTTGGGGGCAGTCCGGGCCTATGGCTACACCTTC.

This clonotype was observed at least ten times. The genes are TRBV12-3 or TRBV12-4 and TRBJ1-5; tentatively, D is TRBD1 (5 bases). V gave up 5 bases and J gave up 9 bases, with 8 bases separating them. The CDR3 totals 11 residues. Written as DNA, the CDR3 is TGTGCCAGCAGTAGTGGGGGGCCCCAGCATTTT. Protein product: CASSSGGPQHF.

The sample holds many counts of this clonotype. The gene calls are TRBV19 and TRBJ1-6, with D unclear. In germline, CDR1 is LNHDA, CDR2 SQIVND (reference sequence). Trimming pared 3 bases from V and 14 bases from J, leaving 17 bases between. The CDR3 sequence is 14 residues long. In DNA form, the CDR3 reads TGTGCCAGTAGTATCTCCAGGAAACTTCAGGCCCTCCACTTT. It encodes CASSISRKLQALHF.

This clonotype was observed at least ten times. The J gene is TRBJ2-5, the V gene TRBV11-1; unclear D gene. Germline CDR1 is SGHAT and CDR2 is FQDESV (reference sequence). V dropped 6 bases and J dropped 0 bases, with 5 bases sitting between them. The CDR3 totals 12 residues. DNA for the CDR3: TGTGCCAGCAGTACCAACCAAGAGACCCAGTACTTC. Translating gives CASSTNQETQYF.